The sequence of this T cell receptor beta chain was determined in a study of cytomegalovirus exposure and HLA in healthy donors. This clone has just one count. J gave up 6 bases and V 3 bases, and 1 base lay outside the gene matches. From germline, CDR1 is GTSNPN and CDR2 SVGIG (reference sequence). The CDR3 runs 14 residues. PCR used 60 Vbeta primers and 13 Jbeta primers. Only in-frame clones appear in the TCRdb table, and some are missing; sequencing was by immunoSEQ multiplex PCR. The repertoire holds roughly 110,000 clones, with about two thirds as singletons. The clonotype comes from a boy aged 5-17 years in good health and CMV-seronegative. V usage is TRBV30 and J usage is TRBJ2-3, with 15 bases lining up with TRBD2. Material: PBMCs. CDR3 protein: CAWSGTSGRDTQYF. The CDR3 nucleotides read TGTGCCTGGAGCGGGACTAGCGGGAGGGATACGCAGTATTTT.